Listed here are 31 T cell receptor beta chains from one sample, sequenced in a study of blood T cells in healthy people across ages. Using a J-beta primer mix together with a sample-barcoded 5' primer, a second PCR was run for about 6 to 12 cycles. Each CDR3 protein is one row after TCRdb ran MiXCR on the 5' RACE reads. Of roughly 2 million distinct CDR3 sequences in the sample, approximately 50% were seen once. The sequenced sample consisted of blood. The origin of the receptors is a woman aged 40 to 50 in good health.

This CDR3 is CASSYAGYGTGELFF. The DNA of the CDR3 is TGTGCCAGCAGTTACGCAGGGTATGGGACCGGGGAGCTGTTTTTT. The chain recombines TRBV6-2 or TRBV6-3 with TRBJ2-2; possibly TRBD1 for D (5 bases). The V gene lost 2 bases and the J gene lost 5 bases, with 12 bases spanning the gap. Germline V gene data show CDR1 as MNHEY and CDR2 as SVGEGT. CDR3 size: 15 residues.

The V gene is TRBV6-5, the J gene TRBJ1-4; unclear D gene. In germline, CDR1 is MNHEY, CDR2 SVGAGI. This CDR3 has 14 amino acids. With 6 bases removed from V and 8 bases from J, the gap between germline ends came to 16 bases. The CDR3 spells CASRSRRVGEKLFF. The CDR3, as DNA: TGTGCCAGCAGGAGTCGGCGAGTAGGAGAAAAACTGTTTTTT.

The V call is TRBV27, the J call TRBJ2-1; 8 bases match TRBD2. The CDR3 loop spans 16 amino acids. Germline CDR1 reads MNHEY; CDR2 reads SMNVEV (reference sequence). Trimming at V came to 1 base and at J to 9 bases, leaving 11 bases not matched to a gene. The CDR3 DNA is TGTGCCAGCAGTTTATTAATGTCGGGGGGGCCGGGTGAGCAGTTCTTC. Its protein product is CASSLLMSGGPGEQFF.

V and J are TRBV5-6 and TRBJ1-6; TRBD1 might be the D (5 bases). Germline V gives CDR1 SGHDT, CDR2 YYEEEE. This CDR3 has 16 residues. The germline V and J ends were trimmed by 4 bases and 5 bases, with 16 bases remaining between them. The CDR3 nucleotides are TGTGCCAGCAGCGTCACCGGGACGGGGAATAATTCACCCCTCCACTTT. Its protein product is CASSVTGTGNNSPLHF.

The chain uses TRBV29-1 and TRBJ2-4; 10 bases line up with TRBD1. The closer fit of TRBJ2-7 to the DNA end suggests the J call may be wrong. Germline CDR1 reads SQVTM; CDR2 reads ANQGSEA. The CDR3 consists of 15 residues. Here the CDR3 reads CSAEVRDRGRYEQYF. DNA for the CDR3: TGCAGCGCCGAAGTGCGGGACAGGGGCCGCTACGAGCAGTACTTC.

This chain links TRBV3-1 with TRBJ1-2, with D hard to call. V lost 0 bases, J lost 6 bases, and 8 bases lay in between. Germline V CDR1 and CDR2: LGHDT, YNNKEL (reference sequence). This CDR3 has 13 amino acids. This chain's CDR3 is CASSQDRSHGYTF. As DNA, the CDR3 is TGTGCCAGCAGCCAAGATCGGAGTCATGGCTACACCTTC. Together with reference TRBV3-1 and TRBJ1-2, the CDR3 gives the full variable domain: DTAVSQTPKYLVTQMGNDKSIKCEQNLGHDTMYWYKQDSKKFLKIMFSYNNKELIINETVPNRFSPKSPDKAHLNLHINSLELGDSAVYFCASSQDRSHGYTFGSGTRLTVV.

This chain joins TRBV4-1 and TRBJ1-6, with TRBD1 as a possible D gene (6 bases). The V end lost 1 base, the J end lost 6 bases, and 19 bases lay between the germline ends. The CDR3 totals 18 residues. Per germline, CDR1 MGHRA and CDR2 YSYEKL. This CDR3 reads CASSQGTPSGGRNSPLHF. CDR3 coding DNA: TGCGCCAGCAGCCAAGGGACCCCTTCGGGGGGCCGTAATTCACCCCTCCACTTT.

This clonotype was counted only a few times. The gene calls are TRBV20-1 and TRBJ1-2; D remains ambiguous. The CDR3 runs 13 residues. The V gene's germline CDR1 is DFQATT and CDR2 SNEGSKA (reference sequence). V lost 3 bases and J lost 2, with 10 bases in between. Here the CDR3 DNA reads TGCAGTGCTAGGGCAGGAGGAAACTATGGCTACACCTTC. It encodes CSARAGGNYGYTF.

This clonotype was detected a few times. This sequence joins TRBV20-1 and TRBJ2-1; weak D call: TRBD2 (6 bases). The CDR3 consists of 15 residues. Germline CDR1 and CDR2: DFQATT and SNEGSKA (reference sequence). The V and J ends lost 3 bases and 5 bases respectively, with 17 bases between them. The CDR3 spells CSASERAGTDNEQFF. Written as DNA, the CDR3 is TGCAGTGCTAGTGAGAGAGCGGGCACGGACAATGAGCAGTTCTTC.

This clonotype was found a few times. The chain joins TRBV20-1 to TRBJ2-1, with D possibly matching TRBD1 (5 bases). The CDR3 covers 12 residues. Germline V CDR1 and CDR2: DFQATT, SNEGSKA (reference sequence). Trimming took 2 bases from V and 11 from J, leaving 13 bases between them. For the CDR3, the DNA is TGCAGTGCTAGAATGAGCCAGGGCCAGCAGTTCTTC. This codes for CSARMSQGQQFF.

This clonotype has just a few counts. The rearrangement links TRBV28 to TRBJ2-1; 8 bases line up with TRBD1. Germline V gene lookup returns CDR1 MDHEN and CDR2 SYDVKM. This CDR3 is 14 amino acids long. The V segment lost 6 bases and the J segment 12 bases; nucleotides outside the gene matches: 13. The DNA of the CDR3 is TGTGCCAGCAGCCCCCCCCCGGACAGGGCGGGGCAGTTCTTC. Residues: CASSPPPDRAGQFF.

The V and J genes are TRBV14 and TRBJ2-4, with 8 bases aligning to TRBD2. The CDR3 runs 17 residues. CDR1 is SGHDN and CDR2 is FVKESK in the germline V gene. The V and J ends lost 4 bases and 7 bases, in that order; junction bases with no gene match: 15. CDR3 loop: CASSPKSLSGTRNIQYF. The CDR3 bases are TGTGCCAGCAGCCCGAAAAGTCTTAGCGGGACACGGAACATTCAGTACTTC. Complete variable domain (other parts from reference TRBV14 and TRBJ2-4): EAGVTQFPSHSVIEKGQTVTLRCDPISGHDNLYWYRRVMGKEIKFLLHFVKESKQDESGMPNNRFLAERTGGTYSTLKVQPAELEDSGVYFCASSPKSLSGTRNIQYFGAGTRLSVL.

The CDR3 loop reads CASRRPRDTVTQYF. Written as DNA, the CDR3 is TGTGCCAGCAGACGCCCCCGGGACACCGTAACGCAGTATTTT. The chain carries TRBV6-2 or TRBV6-3 and TRBJ2-3; D is possibly TRBD1 (6 bases). Trimming pared 6 bases from V and 9 bases from J, leaving 19 bases between. Per the germline V gene, CDR1 is MNHEY and CDR2 is SVGEGT. The CDR3 runs 14 residues.

The sample holds a few counts of this clonotype. This chain uses TRBV7-2 with TRBJ2-1; 7 positions match TRBD2. V gave up 2 bases and J gave up 1 base; unmatched junction bases: 2. Germline CDR1 is SGHTA and CDR2 is FQGNSA. This CDR3 is 15 amino acids long. The CDR3 region is CASSLKRGSYNEQFF. The CDR3 DNA sequence: TGTGCCAGCAGCTTAAAGCGGGGATCCTACAATGAGCAGTTCTTC. Full variable domain (remainder filled in from reference TRBV7-2 and TRBJ2-1): GAGVSQSPSNKVTEKGKDVELRCDPISGHTALYWYRQSLGQGLEFLIYFQGNSAPDKSGLPSDRFSAERTGGSVSTLTIQRTQQEDSAVYLCASSLKRGSYNEQFFGPGTRLTVL.

V usage is TRBV20-1 and J usage is TRBJ1-5, with 8 bases identical to TRBD1. There are 16 residues in the CDR3. The trim removed 3 bases at V and 4 bases at J, leaving 11 bases unmatched. Looked up from germline, CDR1 is DFQATT and CDR2 is SNEGSKA (reference sequence). CDR3 DNA sequence: TGCAGTGCTAGGCCCCGACAGGGACAGGATAATCAGCCCCAGCATTTT. This sequence encodes CSARPRQGQDNQPQHF.

This clonotype was found once. The chain combines TRBV6-5 with TRBJ1-2; D not certain. The V gene's germline CDR1 is MNHEY and CDR2 SVGAGI. The CDR3 contains 14 residues. V lost 2 bases and J 2 bases, leaving 9 bases between the germline ends. DNA of the CDR3: TGTGCCAGCAGTTACGCTCCAAGCAACTATGGCTACACCTTC. This encodes CASSYAPSNYGYTF.

This chain connects TRBV10-3 to TRBJ1-5; D remains unclear. The V end lost 6 bases, the J end lost 2 bases, and 8 bases lay between the germline ends. Germline V CDR1 and CDR2: ENHRY, SYGVKD. The CDR3 loop spans 13 amino acids. The CDR3 DNA reads TGTGCCATCAGAGGGTCGGGCAATCAGCCCCAGCATTTT. This codes for CAIRGSGNQPQHF.

This clonotype was seen a few times. The chain combines TRBV20-1 with TRBJ1-2; D remains ambiguous. Trimming removed 1 base from V and 4 bases from J, with 7 bases in between. The germline V gene encodes CDR1 DFQATT and CDR2 SNEGSKA (reference sequence). This CDR3 has 12 residues. The CDR3 loop is CSARGNLYGYTF. Here the CDR3 DNA reads TGCAGTGCTAGAGGCAACCTCTATGGCTACACCTTC.

The genes are TRBV14 and TRBJ2-7, with 9 bases fitting TRBD2. This CDR3 region has 14 residues. J was trimmed by 5 bases and V by 4 bases; bases with no gene match: 6. Germline values: CDR1 SGHDN, CDR2 FVKESK. CDR3 residues: CASSRAGGANEQYF. CDR3 DNA sequence: TGTGCCAGCAGCCGAGCGGGGGGTGCGAACGAGCAGTACTTC. The variable domain in full, completed from reference TRBV14 and TRBJ2-7, reads EAGVTQFPSHSVIEKGQTVTLRCDPISGHDNLYWYRRVMGKEIKFLLHFVKESKQDESGMPNNRFLAERTGGTYSTLKVQPAELEDSGVYFCASSRAGGANEQYFGPGTRLTVT.

This clonotype was seen a few times. This CDR3 is CASSSRTSGGRHNEQFF. Written as DNA, the CDR3 is TGTGCCAGCAGTTCCAGGACTAGCGGGGGGAGACACAATGAGCAGTTCTTC. The rearrangement joins TRBV13 to TRBJ2-1; the match to TRBD2 covers 14 bases. J gave up 5 bases and V 6 bases, and 9 bases lay outside the gene matches. Germline CDR1 PRHDT, CDR2 FYEKMQ (reference sequence). The CDR3 covers 17 residues.

The chain carries TRBV9 and TRBJ2-4, with D perhaps matching TRBD2 (6 bases). The DNA end favors TRBJ2-7, so the J call may be wrong. The CDR3 contains 14 residues. Germline V gene lookup returns CDR1 SGDLS and CDR2 YYNGEE. The CDR3 DNA follows: TGTGCCAGCAGCGTAGCCGGGAGCGGGTACGAGCAGTACTTC. Its protein is CASSVAGSGYEQYF.

On this clonotype itself: With a much larger clone just one base away, this may be a read error. The chain has TRBV12-3 or TRBV12-4 and TRBJ2-5, with D maybe TRBD2 (5 bases). The J call could be wrong; TRBJ2-7 is a better fit for the DNA end. This CDR3 is built from 12 residues. The CDR3 loop reads CAGSFLGSEQYF. The DNA of the CDR3 is TGTGCCGGCAGTTTCTTAGGGAGCGAGCAGTACTTC.

The rearrangement links TRBV6-6 to TRBJ1-2; D possibly corresponds to TRBD1 (5 bases). This CDR3 has 15 amino acids. Germline lookup yields CDR1 MNHNY and CDR2 SVGAGI (reference sequence). Trimming took off 7 bases at V and 4 bases at J, with 19 bases between the two ends. In DNA, the CDR3 is TGTGCCAGCAACCGGGCGGGGGAGGCTGGCTATGGCTACACCTTC. Its protein product is CASNRAGEAGYGYTF.

This rearrangement joins TRBV27 to TRBJ1-1; weak D call: TRBD1 (5 bases). The ends were cut back, 4 bases at V and 5 bases at J, with 23 bases in the middle. Germline loops: CDR1 MNHEY, CDR2 SMNVEV (reference sequence). The CDR3 sequence is 17 residues long. The CDR3 protein is CASSSTTRDAGGTEAFF. The CDR3 nucleotides read TGTGCCAGCAGTTCAACTACGCGGGACGCCGGGGGTACTGAAGCTTTCTTT.

This chain connects TRBV20-1 to TRBJ2-7, with 7 bases aligning to TRBD1. The CDR3 sequence is 13 residues long. V was pared by 6 bases and J by 5 bases, with 10 bases of the junction left unmatched. Germline-derived CDR1 and CDR2 are DFQATT and SNEGSKA (reference sequence). CDR3 in amino acids: CSASQDRTHEQYF. CDR3 nucleotides: TGCAGTGCGAGCCAGGACAGGACTCACGAGCAGTACTTC.

The J gene is TRBJ1-2, the V gene TRBV5-5; weak D call: TRBD1 (5 bases). V lost 1 base to trimming and J lost 9 bases, with 22 bases between them. Germline V gene lookup returns CDR1 SGHKS and CDR2 YYEKEE (reference sequence). The length of the CDR3 is 16 residues. Here the CDR3 reads CASSLHLGTGPRSYTF. DNA of the CDR3: TGTGCCAGCAGCTTGCACCTCGGGACTGGCCCTCGGAGCTACACCTTC. Full variable domain (missing parts from reference TRBV5-5 and TRBJ1-2): DAGVTQSPTHLIKTRGQQVTLRCSPISGHKSVSWYQQVLGQGPQFIFQYYEKEERGRGNFPDRFSARQFPNYSSELNVNALLLGDSALYLCASSLHLGTGPRSYTFGSGTRLTVV.

The V call is TRBV7-2, the J call TRBJ2-3; 10 bases fit TRBD2. The V gene's germline CDR1 is SGHTA and CDR2 FQGNSA. V was pared by 5 bases and J by 1 base, with 9 bases of the junction left unmatched. CDR3 size: 17 residues. This CDR3 is CASSATNSGGRTDTQYF. In DNA, the CDR3 is TGTGCCAGCAGCGCGACCAATAGCGGGGGGCGCACAGATACGCAGTATTTT.

The CDR3: CASSIGGTGADTQYF. DNA of the CDR3: TGTGCCAGTAGTATAGGAGGGACAGGGGCAGATACGCAGTATTTT. V is TRBV19 and J is TRBJ2-3; 10 bases fit TRBD1. Unmatched junction bases numbered 2, after V lost 1 base and J lost 4 bases. The CDR3 is 15 residues long. Germline lookup yields CDR1 LNHDA and CDR2 SQIVND (reference sequence).

There are a few counts of this clonotype. V is TRBV20-1 and J is TRBJ2-3, with 9 bases fitting TRBD2. V lost 0 bases and J lost 5; bases outside the gene matches: 15. Germline loops: CDR1 DFQATT, CDR2 SNEGSKA (reference sequence). CDR3 length: 18 residues. CDR3 sequence reads: CSARDLRWLAGVKDTQYF. The CDR3 bases are TGCAGTGCTAGAGATCTTCGATGGTTAGCGGGGGTTAAAGATACGCAGTATTTT.

This chain uses TRBV5-4 with TRBJ2-7, with a tentative D call TRBD1 (5 bases). CDR1 and CDR2 (germline): SGHNT, YYREEE (reference sequence). The CDR3 totals 15 residues. V lost 2 bases to trimming and J lost 0 bases, with 12 bases between them. The CDR3 DNA sequence: TGTGCCAGCAGCTTTAAAGGGGCCCTCTCCTACGAGCAGTACTTC. This codes for CASSFKGALSYEQYF.

A few counts support this clonotype. The CDR3 region has the DNA TGCGCCAGCAGCTTGGACTTGGTGGATGAGCAGTTCTTC. Translated: CASSLDLVDEQFF. This chain uses TRBV5-1 with TRBJ2-1; D remains ambiguous. The V gene lost 0 bases and the J gene lost 8 bases, with 9 bases spanning the gap. Germline CDR1 SGHRS, CDR2 YFSETQ. There are 13 residues in the CDR3. The variable domain in full, with the rest retrieved from reference TRBV5-1 and TRBJ2-1, is KAGVTQTPRYLIKTRGQQVTLSCSPISGHRSVSWYQQTPGQGLQFLFEYFSETQRNKGNFPGRFSGRQFSNSRSEMNVSTLELGDSALYLCASSLDLVDEQFFGPGTRLTVL.